This is a list of T cell receptor beta chains from one sample in a study of blood T cell repertoires in COVID-19. The repertoire was sequenced with immunoSEQ multiplex PCR; TCRdb's copy has only in-frame clones and lacks some. The sample carries more than 110,000 clones, about 77% recorded once. Input material: peripheral blood. The receptors derive from a woman between 45 and 60 years old with active or convalescent COVID-19. Each CDR3 is given with its conserved first and last residue. A D gene is named only where the DNA matches it firmly. Some rows mark clone size as missing; the rest say once, few, many or name a class of expanded clone.

>TRBV11-2|-|TRBJ1-5|once
CASSKGLGWTQHF
>TRBV20-1|-|TRBJ2-1|-
CSAHYNEQFF
>TRBV27|-|TRBJ1-2|-
CASSFSGLNYGYTF
>TRBV11-1|-|TRBJ2-2|-
CASSLGPRRTGELFF
>TRBV21-1|-|TRBJ2-3|-
CASSKPGVRGSDTQYF
>TRBV27|-|TRBJ1-1|-
CASSPRGGGTEAFF
>TRBV2|-|TRBJ1-1|-
CASSALNRVPEAFF
>TRBV15|TRBD1|TRBJ1-5|-
CATASGTGGDQPQHF
>TRBV7-2|TRBD2|TRBJ2-5|-
CASSRDRGGETQYF
>TRBV6-1|TRBD1|TRBJ1-5|-
CASSDRGIQPQHF
>TRBV3-1/TRBV3-2|-|TRBJ2-7|few
CASSQLSGVGAYEQYF
>TRBV2|TRBD2|TRBJ2-7|few
CASNGLAGGEQYF
>TRBV2|TRBD2|TRBJ2-3|-
CASSEATSGYTDTQYF
>TRBV28|TRBD1|TRBJ1-2|-
CASSLPRQGSHTF
>TRBV2|-|TRBJ1-2|-
CASSDDRANYGYTF
>TRBV2|TRBD1|TRBJ1-1|-
CASSEARDRNTEAFF
>TRBV24-1|TRBD2|TRBJ2-1|once
CATSDPGTSGNLNEQFF
>TRBV6-5|-|TRBJ1-2|-
CASSTGNYGYTF
>TRBV7-3|-|TRBJ1-1|-
CASSSQGNTEAFF
>TRBV7-2|TRBD1|TRBJ1-4|-
CASSQDRGYEKLFF
>TRBV20-1|-|TRBJ2-3|-
CSASGGGATDTQYF
>TRBV5-1|-|TRBJ2-3|once
CASSSPPGKFTDTQYF
>TRBV9|TRBD1|TRBJ2-2|-
CASSDRGQNTGELFF
>TRBV7-9|-|TRBJ2-5|-
CASSLRSQETQYF
>TRBV5-5|-|TRBJ2-7|many
CASSFRDNAYEQYF
>TRBV28|-|TRBJ1-6|-
CASSVGRDNSPLHF
>TRBV18|TRBD1|TRBJ2-7|-
CASSPGTGPHEQYF
>TRBV11-2|-|TRBJ2-1|-
CASSFPLREQFF
>TRBV4-1|-|TRBJ2-7|-
CASSQDRVADSYEQYF
>TRBV5-1|-|TRBJ2-3|-
CASSKTGSTDTQYF
>TRBV5-1|-|TRBJ2-1|-
CASSLGSTSYNEQFF
>TRBV11-2|-|TRBJ1-1|-
CASSLGLVNTEAFF
>TRBV6-5|-|TRBJ1-3|-
CASGASSGNTIYF
>TRBV7-9|-|TRBJ2-7|-
CASSLGDSLDEQYF
>TRBV5-4|TRBD2|TRBJ2-5|-
CASSLAKRGGQETQYF
>TRBV27|-|TRBJ1-5|-
CASGANRGNQPQHF
>TRBV7-6|-|TRBJ1-3|once
CASSSSGDTGNTIYF
>TRBV7-9|-|TRBJ1-1|once
CASSLEIGRGNTEAFF
>TRBV6-5|TRBD1|TRBJ1-2|-
CASRTDRGLGGYTF
>TRBV19|TRBD1|TRBJ1-1|once
CASRSDRGWSTEAFF
>TRBV28|TRBD1|TRBJ1-5|-
CASSFGTGQNQPQHF
>TRBV20-1|TRBD2|TRBJ2-5|-
CSASPGGGWETQYF
>TRBV19|TRBD1|TRBJ2-5|-
CASRGDRAWETQYF
>TRBV4-1|TRBD2|TRBJ2-1|-
CASSPFERGAYNEQFF
>TRBV18|-|TRBJ1-3|few
CASSPESLGYSGNTIYF
>TRBV6-5|TRBD1|TRBJ2-5|-
CASSVINRGETQYF
>TRBV6-5|-|TRBJ2-2|-
CASRPGLNTGELFF
>TRBV21-1|-|TRBJ2-1|-
CASTLSSGVSYNEQFF
>TRBV5-5|-|TRBJ1-1|-
CASSSTGNTEAFF
>TRBV30|-|TRBJ2-2|once
CAWSGDSGYGETGELFF
>TRBV29-1|TRBD1|TRBJ2-7|-
CSVDTRTGGHEQYF
>TRBV27|TRBD1|TRBJ1-6|-
CASSLGSGGSPLHF
>TRBV7-2|TRBD1|TRBJ1-1|-
CASSLDRVNTEAFF
>TRBV12-5|-|TRBJ1-1|-
CASGVPGGSNTEAFF
>TRBV18|TRBD1|TRBJ1-3|-
CASSRGQGSGNTIYF
>TRBV7-9|-|TRBJ1-5|-
CASSFSGEGQPQHF
>TRBV3-1/TRBV3-2|-|TRBJ2-5|-
CASSQGLAKGETQYF
>TRBV5-1|-|TRBJ2-3|-
CASSLAASGDTQYF
>TRBV30|-|TRBJ1-5|-
CAWSGGGSNQPQHF